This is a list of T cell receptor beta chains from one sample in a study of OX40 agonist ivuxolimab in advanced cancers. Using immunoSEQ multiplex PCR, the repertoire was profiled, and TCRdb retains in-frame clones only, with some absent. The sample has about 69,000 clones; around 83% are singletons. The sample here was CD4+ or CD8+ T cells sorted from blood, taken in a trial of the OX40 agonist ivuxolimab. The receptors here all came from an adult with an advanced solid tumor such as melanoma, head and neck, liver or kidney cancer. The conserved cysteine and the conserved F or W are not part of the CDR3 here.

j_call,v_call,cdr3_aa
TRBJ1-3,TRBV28,ASSLRTPGTSGNTIY
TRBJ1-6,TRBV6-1,ASIVSGTGNSPLH
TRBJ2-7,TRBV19,ASSQSVRYEQY
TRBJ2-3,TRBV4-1,ASSPHEGSGLARADTQY
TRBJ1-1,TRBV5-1,ASSLDRRSGDTEAF
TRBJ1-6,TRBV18,ASSPRPAAGRNSPLH
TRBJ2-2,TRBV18,ASSTLGTGELF
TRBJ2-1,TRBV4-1,ASSQPPRLARDEQF
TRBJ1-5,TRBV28,ASSLLLQAPQGQPQH
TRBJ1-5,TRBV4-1,ASSPRDSTLIHQPQH
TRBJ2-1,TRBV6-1,ASVRRGLGRSEQF
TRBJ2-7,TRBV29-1,SVWDGTDTYEQY
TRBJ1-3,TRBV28,ASSVTGPSRSSGNTIY
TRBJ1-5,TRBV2,ASAITGNQPQH
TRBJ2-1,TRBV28,ASSFGRLAGVYNEQF
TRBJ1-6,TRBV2,ASRRVGNSPLH
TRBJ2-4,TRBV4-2,ASSQGTSGLLAKNIQY
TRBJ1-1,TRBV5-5,ASSFQQAGYTEAF
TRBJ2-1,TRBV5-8,ASSHMVKAASYNEQF